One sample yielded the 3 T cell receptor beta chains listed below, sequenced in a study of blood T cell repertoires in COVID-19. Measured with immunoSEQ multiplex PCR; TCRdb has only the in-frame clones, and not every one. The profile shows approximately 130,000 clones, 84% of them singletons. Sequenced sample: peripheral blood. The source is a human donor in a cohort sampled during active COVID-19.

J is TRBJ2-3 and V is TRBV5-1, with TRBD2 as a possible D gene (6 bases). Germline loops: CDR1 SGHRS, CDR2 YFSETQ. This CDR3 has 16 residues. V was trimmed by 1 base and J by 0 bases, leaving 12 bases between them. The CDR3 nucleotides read TGCGCCAGCAGCTTGCCGTCGGGGACTAGCACAGATACGCAGTATTTT. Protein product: CASSLPSGTSTDTQYF.

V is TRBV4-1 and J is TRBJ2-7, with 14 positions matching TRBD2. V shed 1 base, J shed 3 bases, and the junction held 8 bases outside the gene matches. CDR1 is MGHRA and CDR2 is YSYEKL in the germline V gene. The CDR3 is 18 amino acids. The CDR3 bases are TGCGCCAGCAGCCAAGTAGTTGGACTAGCGGGGGGTCTCTACGAGCAGTACTTC. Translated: CASSQVVGLAGGLYEQYF.

The chain's CDR3 is CASSGRGALNTGELFF. Written as DNA, the CDR3 is TGTGCCAGCAGTGGGAGGGGGGCGTTGAACACCGGGGAGCTGTTTTTT. The chain combines TRBV7-9 with TRBJ2-2, with D maybe TRBD2 (7 bases). There are 16 residues in the CDR3. The germline gives CDR1 SEHNR, CDR2 FQNEAQ (reference sequence). Trimming took off 6 bases at V and 1 base at J, with 15 bases between the two ends.